Following are 28 T cell receptor beta chains from one sample sequenced in a study of OX40 agonist ivuxolimab in advanced cancers. Produced via immunoSEQ multiplex PCR; TCRdb's table is partial and in-frame only. The profile shows almost 70,000 clones, nearly 90% of them singletons. The material was CD4+ or CD8+ T cells sorted from blood, obtained in a trial of the OX40 agonist ivuxolimab. The receptor set was obtained from an adult with an advanced solid tumor such as melanoma, head and neck, liver or kidney cancer.

This clone was detected only once. The rearrangement links TRBV27 to TRBJ1-1; a possible D gene is TRBD1 (5 bases). CDR1 is MNHEY, CDR2 SMNVEV, per germline (reference sequence). The V gene lost 2 bases and the J gene lost 4 bases, with 8 bases spanning the gap. The CDR3 runs 13 residues. In DNA, the CDR3 is TGTGCCAGCAGTTTACGGACACTCACTGAAGCTTTCTTT. Protein product: CASSLRTLTEAFF.

The gene calls are TRBV19 and TRBJ2-5; 12 nucleotides align to TRBD1. The CDR3 covers 16 residues. The V segment lost 3 bases and the J segment 5 bases; nucleotides outside the gene matches: 7. Germline values: CDR1 LNHDA, CDR2 SQIVND (reference sequence). The CDR3 sequence: CASSMGDRGLSETQYF. CDR3 coding DNA: TGTGCCAGTAGTATGGGGGACAGGGGGCTTTCCGAGACCCAGTACTTC.

The CDR3 here is CASSLSGPTGELFF. In nucleotides, the CDR3 is TGTGCCAGCAGCTTGAGCGGGCCCACCGGGGAGCTGTTTTTT. The chain combines TRBV11-3 with TRBJ2-2; a possible D gene is TRBD2 (6 bases). V was pared by 3 bases and J by 4 bases, with 9 bases between. In germline, CDR1 is SGHNT, CDR2 YENEEA. The CDR3 extends over 14 amino acids.

The V call is TRBV7-8, the J call TRBJ2-2; D may be TRBD2 (6 bases). V lost 6 bases and J 6 bases, leaving 11 bases between the germline ends. This CDR3 has 13 residues. Germline V lookup: CDR1 SGHVS, CDR2 FQNEAQ. The CDR3 region has the DNA TGTGCCAGCAGAACTCTAGCGTCCGGGGAGCTGTTTTTT. It translates to CASRTLASGELFF.

The genes are TRBV28 and TRBJ2-1; 11 nucleotides align to TRBD2. Germline V gives CDR1 MDHEN, CDR2 SYDVKM. The CDR3 extends over 15 amino acids. With 8 bases clipped from V and 4 bases from J, the junction kept 7 bases outside the gene matches. The DNA of the CDR3 is TGTGCCAGCGTTGGAGGACTAGCGGGTTACAATGAGCAGTTCTTC. Protein: CASVGGLAGYNEQFF.

The chain couples TRBV5-4 to TRBJ2-7; TRBD2 agrees at 10 bases. Germline V gene lookup returns CDR1 SGHNT and CDR2 YYREEE (reference sequence). Losses at the gene ends were 0 bases for V and 3 bases for J; bases not matched to a gene: 6. The CDR3 is 16 residues long. The CDR3 DNA sequence: TGTGCCAGCAGCTTGGGGGGACTAGCGAAAAGCTACGAGCAGTACTTC. This encodes CASSLGGLAKSYEQYF.

This clone occurred a few times. The chain combines TRBV5-1 with TRBJ1-2; 7 positions match TRBD1. This CDR3 has 13 residues. The J segment lost 7 bases and the V segment lost 4 bases, leaving 7 bases of the junction unmatched. Germline CDR1 SGHRS, CDR2 YFSETQ. The CDR3 coding sequence is TGCGCCAGCAGCGCTACAGGGGACGCTGGCTACACCTTC. This encodes CASSATGDAGYTF.

The chain couples TRBV27 to TRBJ1-1, with a tentative D call TRBD1 (6 bases). V was pared by 7 bases and J by 3 bases, with 21 bases between. The CDR3 consists of 16 residues. Germline loops: CDR1 MNHEY, CDR2 SMNVEV (reference sequence). CDR3 region: CASTARGGSLHTEAFF. Written as DNA, the CDR3 is TGTGCCAGCACCGCTAGGGGGGGCAGCCTCCACACTGAAGCTTTCTTT.

The gene calls are TRBV28 and TRBJ2-5, with unresolved D. The CDR3 sequence is 13 residues long. V gave up 6 bases and J gave up 7 bases, with 15 bases separating them. Germline-derived CDR1 and CDR2 are MDHEN and SYDVKM. The CDR3 DNA reads as TGTGCCAGCAGCCCGACGCGTTTCGGGACCCAGTACTTC. It codes for CASSPTRFGTQYF.

The gene calls are TRBV5-1 and TRBJ1-1; the D is unclear. Looked up from germline, CDR1 is SGHRS and CDR2 is YFSETQ. CDR3 length: 16 residues. Trimming stripped 0 bases from V and 0 bases from J, with 12 bases between. The CDR3 protein is CASSLVPTTMNTEAFF. CDR3 DNA sequence: TGCGCCAGCAGCTTGGTTCCGACCACCATGAACACTGAAGCTTTCTTT.

This chain joins TRBV18 and TRBJ1-3, with no clear D. Trimming removed 2 bases from V and 4 bases from J, with 9 bases in between. Germline V CDR1 and CDR2: KGHSH, LQKENI. The CDR3 has 14 residues. DNA of the CDR3: TGTGCCAGCTCACCAGCGGGATCGGGAAACACCATATATTTT. This encodes CASSPAGSGNTIYF.

V usage is TRBV6-6 and J usage is TRBJ1-1, with TRBD1 matching over 7 bases. The CDR3 is 13 residues long. J lost 6 bases, V lost 6 bases, and 7 bases had no gene match. The germline V gene has CDR1 MNHNY and CDR2 SVGAGI (reference sequence). The CDR3 loop is CASRTTGEAEAFF. The CDR3 DNA is TGTGCCAGCAGAACAACAGGGGAGGCTGAAGCTTTCTTT.

For this clone: Within the sample, other DNA sequences also encode this same CDR3. The chain couples TRBV25-1 to TRBJ2-3; D gene ambiguous. Germline V lookup: CDR1 MGHDK, CDR2 SYGVNS. V lost 4 bases, J lost 2 bases, and 1 base lay in between. The CDR3 runs to 11 residues. CDR3 DNA sequence: TGTGCCAGCAGTGTCACAGATACGCAGTATTTT. Residues: CASSVTDTQYF. Using reference TRBV25-1 and TRBJ2-3 for the parts outside the CDR3, the full variable domain is EADIYQTPRYLVIGTGKKITLECSQTMGHDKMYWYQQDPGMELHLIHYSYGVNSTEKGDLSSESTVSRIRTEHFPLTLESARPSHTSQYLCASSVTDTQYFGPGTRLTVL.

Here the CDR3 reads CASTATSAQAHEQYF. CDR3 nucleotides: TGTGCCAGCACGGCGACTAGCGCACAAGCCCACGAGCAGTACTTC. The V call is TRBV7-5, the J call TRBJ2-7; the table's D gene call, TRBD2, was not cross checked with the DNA. TRBV7-5 is reported as a pseudogene. The CDR3 sequence is 15 residues long.

V gene TRBV9 combines with J gene TRBJ2-3; D ambiguous. The CDR3 loop spans 13 amino acids. From germline, CDR1 is SGDLS and CDR2 YYNGEE. V was trimmed by 1 base and J by 5 bases, leaving 8 bases between them. The CDR3 coding sequence is TGTGCCAGCAGCGTAAACCCTCTAGATACGCAGTATTTT. Protein: CASSVNPLDTQYF.

This chain links TRBV7-2 with TRBJ1-1; no firm D call. The CDR3 sequence is 15 residues long. Germline CDR1 and CDR2: SGHTA and FQGNSA. The V end was cut by 4 bases, the J end by 0 bases, with 12 bases between. Written as DNA, the CDR3 is TGTGCCAGCAGCTGGGGTCCCATAGTGAACACTGAAGCTTTCTTT. It specifies CASSWGPIVNTEAFF.

The rearrangement links TRBV10-1 to TRBJ2-3; 7 bases are shared with TRBD1. Trimming removed 6 bases from V and 6 bases from J; junction bases left unmatched: 6. The CDR3 is made up of 13 amino acids. From germline, CDR1 is WNHNN and CDR2 SYGVQD (reference sequence). The CDR3 region has the DNA TGCGCCAGCAGCCGACAGGGTTCCGATACGCAGTATTTT. Translated, it gives CASSRQGSDTQYF.

The V call is TRBV19, the J call TRBJ2-2; 8 nucleotides line up with TRBD1. With V trimmed by 3 bases and J by 6 bases, 3 bases remained unmatched. CDR1 and CDR2 from the germline V gene are LNHDA and SQIVND (reference sequence). The CDR3 consists of 14 residues. The CDR3 coding sequence is TGTGCCAGTAGTATCCAGGGGGCAGCCGGGGAGCTGTTTTTT. Protein product: CASSIQGAAGELFF.

This clone appeared once. V gene TRBV7-9 combines with J gene TRBJ2-3; 9 nucleotides agree with TRBD1. Germline-derived CDR1 and CDR2 are SEHNR and FQNEAQ (reference sequence). Germline trimming cut 1 base from V and 2 bases from J; bases unmatched to any gene: 1. The CDR3 is 15 amino acids. CDR3 protein: CASSLGTGVTDTQYF. The CDR3 DNA follows: TGTGCCAGCAGCTTAGGGACAGGGGTCACAGATACGCAGTATTTT.

This chain links TRBV19 with TRBJ2-3, with 11 bases aligning to TRBD2. The CDR3 runs 18 residues. CDR1 is LNHDA and CDR2 is SQIVND in the germline V gene (reference sequence). Trimming took 5 bases from V and 9 from J; bases not matched to a gene: 19. The CDR3 DNA follows: TGTGCCAGTAGTCAACCCTTAAGGACTAGCGGGTGGCTGAGGACGCAGTATTTT. It encodes CASSQPLRTSGWLRTQYF.

The chain has TRBV5-8 and TRBJ1-5; D uncertain. V shed 2 bases and J shed 2 bases, with 23 bases lying between them. Germline loops: CDR1 SGHTS, CDR2 YDEGEE. The CDR3 is made up of 19 amino acids. This chain's CDR3 is CASSFPRPYSGSGNQPQHF. Here the CDR3 DNA reads TGTGCCAGCAGCTTTCCCCGCCCTTATTCTGGCAGCGGCAATCAGCCCCAGCATTTT.

The chain employs TRBV25-1 and TRBJ2-7; D is perhaps TRBD1 or TRBD2 (5 bases each). Trimming stripped 6 bases from V and 0 bases from J, with 12 bases between. Per the germline V gene, CDR1 is MGHDK and CDR2 is SYGVNS. CDR3 size: 14 residues. In DNA, the CDR3 is TGTGCCAGCAGCCGGGACCCCCGCTCCTACGAGCAGTACTTC. This translates into CASSRDPRSYEQYF.

The V call is TRBV11-2, the J call TRBJ2-1; perhaps TRBD2 as D (6 bases). The germline gives CDR1 SGHAT, CDR2 FQNNGV. The CDR3 length is 16 residues. Trimming took 2 bases from V and 2 from J, leaving 13 bases between them. The CDR3 sequence: CASSLLRAGPYNEQFF. CDR3 nucleotide sequence: TGTGCCAGCAGCTTACTACGAGCGGGTCCCTACAATGAGCAGTTCTTC.

The rearrangement joins TRBV7-2 to TRBJ1-5; D gene unclear. Trimming shortened V by 1 base and J by 6 bases, and 13 bases separated the two germline ends. The CDR3 is made up of 15 amino acids. Germline CDR1 and CDR2: SGHTA and FQGNSA. CDR3 DNA: TGTGCCAGCAGCTTAGAACTGGGAGAGGCTCAGCCCCAGCATTTT. Encoded protein: CASSLELGEAQPQHF.

Comments on this clone: A read error may produce the germline difference seen at one junction end. V and J are TRBV7-7 and TRBJ2-7, with 7 bases matching TRBD1. From germline, CDR1 is SSHAT and CDR2 FNYEAQ (reference sequence). The CDR3 spans 16 residues. CDR3 in DNA: TGTGCTAGCACCATCCTAAGCCGGGACAGCTCCTACGAGCAGTACTTC. It encodes CASTILSRDSSYEQYF.

This sequence joins TRBV7-2 and TRBJ2-7; 8 bases agree with TRBD1. The CDR3 has 15 amino acids. Per germline, CDR1 SGHTA and CDR2 FQGNSA. J was trimmed by 2 bases and V by 5 bases; bases with no gene match: 8. The CDR3 sequence: CASSQRTGPAYEQYF. CDR3 nucleotides: TGTGCCAGCAGCCAGCGGACAGGGCCGGCCTACGAGCAGTACTTC.

The rearrangement links TRBV19 to TRBJ2-7, with a possible D match to TRBD1 (6 bases). Germline V gene lookup returns CDR1 LNHDA and CDR2 SQIVND (reference sequence). CDR3 length equals 15 residues. The ends were cut back, 3 bases at V and 0 bases at J, with 12 bases in the middle. Here the CDR3 reads CASSMTGQTSYEQYF. The CDR3 bases are TGTGCCAGTAGTATGACAGGCCAAACCTCCTACGAGCAGTACTTC.

The J gene is TRBJ2-5, the V gene TRBV7-9; 7 bases align to TRBD1. CDR3 size: 13 residues. The germline V gene encodes CDR1 SEHNR and CDR2 FQNEAQ (reference sequence). V lost 3 bases and J lost 4; bases outside the gene matches: 2. CDR3 in amino acids: CASSFSGGETQYF. In DNA, the CDR3 is TGTGCCAGCAGCTTTTCAGGGGGAGAGACCCAGTACTTC. The full variable domain, with the rest looked up from reference TRBV7-9 and TRBJ2-5, is DTGVSQNPRHKITKRGQNVTFRCDPISEHNRLYWYRQTLGQGPEFLTYFQNEAQLEKSRLLSDRFSAERPKGSFSTLEIQRTEQGDSAMYLCASSFSGGETQYFGPGTRLLVL.